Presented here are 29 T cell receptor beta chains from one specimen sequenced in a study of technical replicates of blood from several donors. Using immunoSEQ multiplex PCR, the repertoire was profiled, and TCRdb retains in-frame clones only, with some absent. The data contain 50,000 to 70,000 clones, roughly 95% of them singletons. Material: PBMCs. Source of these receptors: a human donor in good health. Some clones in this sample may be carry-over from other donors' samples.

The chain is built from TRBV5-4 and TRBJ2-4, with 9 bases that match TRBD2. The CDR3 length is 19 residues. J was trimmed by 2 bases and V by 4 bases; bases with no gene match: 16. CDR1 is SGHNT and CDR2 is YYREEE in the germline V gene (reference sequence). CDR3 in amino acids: CASSGGGDSGSGTKNIQYF. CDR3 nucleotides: TGTGCCAGCAGCGGGGGGGGTGATAGCGGGAGTGGAACCAAAAACATTCAGTACTTC.

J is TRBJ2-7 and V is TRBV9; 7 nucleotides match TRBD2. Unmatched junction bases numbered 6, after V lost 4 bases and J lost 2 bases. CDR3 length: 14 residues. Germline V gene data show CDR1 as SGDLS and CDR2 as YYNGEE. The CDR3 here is CASSTTGTTYEQYF. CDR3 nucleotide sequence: TGTGCCAGCAGCACAACCGGGACTACCTACGAGCAGTACTTC.

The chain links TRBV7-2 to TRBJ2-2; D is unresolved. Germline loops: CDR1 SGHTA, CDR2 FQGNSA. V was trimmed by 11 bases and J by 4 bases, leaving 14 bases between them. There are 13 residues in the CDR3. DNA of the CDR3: TGTGCCTGGCGCGGAGTAGTCACCGGGGAGCTGTTTTTT. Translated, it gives CAWRGVVTGELFF.

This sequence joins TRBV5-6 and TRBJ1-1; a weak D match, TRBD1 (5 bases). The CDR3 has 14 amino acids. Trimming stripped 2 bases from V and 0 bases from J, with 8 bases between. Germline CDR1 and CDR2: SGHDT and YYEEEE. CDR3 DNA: TGTGCCAGCAGCTTCAGGGCCCTGAACACTGAAGCTTTCTTT. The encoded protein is CASSFRALNTEAFF.

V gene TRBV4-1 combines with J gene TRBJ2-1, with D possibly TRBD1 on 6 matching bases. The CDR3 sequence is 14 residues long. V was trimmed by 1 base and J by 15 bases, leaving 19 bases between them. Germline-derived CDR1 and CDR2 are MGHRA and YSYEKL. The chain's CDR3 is CASSQGLWGRAWFF. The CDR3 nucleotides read TGCGCCAGCAGCCAAGGGCTTTGGGGGCGGGCTTGGTTCTTC.

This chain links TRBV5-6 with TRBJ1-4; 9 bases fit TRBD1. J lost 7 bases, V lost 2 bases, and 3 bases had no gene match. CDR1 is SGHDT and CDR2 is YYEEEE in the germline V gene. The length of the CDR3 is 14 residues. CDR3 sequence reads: CASSLQGAFEKLFF. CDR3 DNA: TGTGCCAGCAGCTTACAGGGGGCTTTTGAAAAACTGTTTTTT.

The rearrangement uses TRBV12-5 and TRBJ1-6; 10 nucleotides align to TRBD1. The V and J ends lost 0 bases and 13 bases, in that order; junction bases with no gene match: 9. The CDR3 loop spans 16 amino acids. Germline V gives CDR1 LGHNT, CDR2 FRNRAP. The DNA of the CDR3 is TGTGCTAGTGGTTTGGTACTGGGACAGGGGCTTACGCCCCTCCACTTT. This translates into CASGLVLGQGLTPLHF.

DNA for the CDR3: TGTGCCAGCAGCTTAATCACAGGGGCGGGTTCCTACGAGCAGTACTTC. Amino acids: CASSLITGAGSYEQYF. The rearrangement uses TRBV7-2 and TRBJ2-7; 7 nucleotides agree with TRBD1. This CDR3 region has 16 residues. Germline V gives CDR1 SGHTA, CDR2 FQGNSA. V trimming: 2 bases; J trimming: 1 base; junction bases outside the gene matches: 8.

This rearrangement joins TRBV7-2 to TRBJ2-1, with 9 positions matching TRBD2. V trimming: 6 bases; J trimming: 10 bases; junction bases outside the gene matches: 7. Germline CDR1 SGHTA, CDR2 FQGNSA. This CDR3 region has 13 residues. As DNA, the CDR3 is TGTGCCAGCAGTGTAGCGGGAGACGGCGAGCAGTTCTTC. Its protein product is CASSVAGDGEQFF. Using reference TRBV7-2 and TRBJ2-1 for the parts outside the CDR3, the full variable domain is GAGVSQSPSNKVTEKGKDVELRCDPISGHTALYWYRQSLGQGLEFLIYFQGNSAPDKSGLPSDRFSAERTGGSVSTLTIQRTQQEDSAVYLCASSVAGDGEQFFGPGTRLTVL.

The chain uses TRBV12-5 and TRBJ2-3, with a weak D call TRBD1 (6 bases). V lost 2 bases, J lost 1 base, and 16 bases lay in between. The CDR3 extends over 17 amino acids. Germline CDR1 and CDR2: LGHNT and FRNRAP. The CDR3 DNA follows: TGTGCTAGTGGTTTGTCGACCGGGACACCAGGCACAGATACGCAGTATTTT. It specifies CASGLSTGTPGTDTQYF.

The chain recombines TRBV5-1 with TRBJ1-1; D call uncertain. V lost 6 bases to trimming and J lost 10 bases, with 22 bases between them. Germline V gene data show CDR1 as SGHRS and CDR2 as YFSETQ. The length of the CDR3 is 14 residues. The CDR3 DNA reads TGCGCCAGCACCCTTGACGGGTCCACGGTCGGAGCTTTCTTT. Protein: CASTLDGSTVGAFF. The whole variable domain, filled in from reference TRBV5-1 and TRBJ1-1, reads KAGVTQTPRYLIKTRGQQVTLSCSPISGHRSVSWYQQTPGQGLQFLFEYFSETQRNKGNFPGRFSGRQFSNSRSEMNVSTLELGDSALYLCASTLDGSTVGAFFGQGTRLTVV.

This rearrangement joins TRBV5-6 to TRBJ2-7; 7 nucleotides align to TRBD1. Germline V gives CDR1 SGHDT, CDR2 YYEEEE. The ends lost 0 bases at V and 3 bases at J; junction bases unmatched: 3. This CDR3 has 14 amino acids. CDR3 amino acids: CASSLGQGVYEQYF. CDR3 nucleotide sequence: TGTGCCAGCAGCTTGGGGCAGGGGGTCTACGAGCAGTACTTC.

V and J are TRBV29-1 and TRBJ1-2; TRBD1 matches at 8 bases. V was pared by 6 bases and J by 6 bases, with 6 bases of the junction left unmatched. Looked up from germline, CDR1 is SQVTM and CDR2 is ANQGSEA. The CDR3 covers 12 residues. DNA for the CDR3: TGCAGCGTGACCGGACAGGGTAATGGCTACACCTTC. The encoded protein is CSVTGQGNGYTF.

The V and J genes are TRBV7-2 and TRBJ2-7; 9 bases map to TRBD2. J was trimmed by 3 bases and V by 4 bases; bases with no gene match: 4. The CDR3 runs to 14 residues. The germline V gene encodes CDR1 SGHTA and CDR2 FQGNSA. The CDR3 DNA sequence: TGTGCCAGCAGCTCTAGCGGGACTTACTACGAGCAGTACTTC. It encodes CASSSSGTYYEQYF.

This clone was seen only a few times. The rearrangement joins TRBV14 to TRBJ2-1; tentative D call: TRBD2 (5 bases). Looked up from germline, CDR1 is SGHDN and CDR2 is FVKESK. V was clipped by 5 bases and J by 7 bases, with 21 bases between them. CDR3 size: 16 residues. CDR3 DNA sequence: TGTGCCAGCAGCACCACAGACTACCCAATGAGGAATGAGCAGTTCTTC. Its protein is CASSTTDYPMRNEQFF.

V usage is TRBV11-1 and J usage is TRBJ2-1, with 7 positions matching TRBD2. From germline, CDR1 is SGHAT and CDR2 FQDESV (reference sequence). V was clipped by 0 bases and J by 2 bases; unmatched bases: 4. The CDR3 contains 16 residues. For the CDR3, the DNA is TGTGCCAGCAGCTTAGCCGGGCGGGGGACCTACAATGAGCAGTTCTTC. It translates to CASSLAGRGTYNEQFF.

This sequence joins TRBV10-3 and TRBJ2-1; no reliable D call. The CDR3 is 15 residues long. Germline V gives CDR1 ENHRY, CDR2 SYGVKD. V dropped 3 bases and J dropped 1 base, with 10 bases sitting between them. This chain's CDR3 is CAISEGGQSYNEQFF. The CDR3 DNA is TGTGCCATCAGTGAAGGTGGGCAGTCCTACAATGAGCAGTTCTTC.

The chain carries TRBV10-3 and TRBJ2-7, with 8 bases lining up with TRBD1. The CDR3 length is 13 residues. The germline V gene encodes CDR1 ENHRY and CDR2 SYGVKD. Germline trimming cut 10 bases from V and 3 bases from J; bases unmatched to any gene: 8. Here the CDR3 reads CATAGTGLYEQYF. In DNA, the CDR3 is TGTGCCACCGCCGGGACAGGCCTCTACGAGCAGTACTTC.

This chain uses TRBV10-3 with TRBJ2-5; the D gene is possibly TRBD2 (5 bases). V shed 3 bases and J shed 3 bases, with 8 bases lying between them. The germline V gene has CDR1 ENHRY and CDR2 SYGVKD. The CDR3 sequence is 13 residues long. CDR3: CAISEKREETQYF. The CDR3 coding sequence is TGTGCCATCAGTGAAAAGAGGGAAGAGACCCAGTACTTC.

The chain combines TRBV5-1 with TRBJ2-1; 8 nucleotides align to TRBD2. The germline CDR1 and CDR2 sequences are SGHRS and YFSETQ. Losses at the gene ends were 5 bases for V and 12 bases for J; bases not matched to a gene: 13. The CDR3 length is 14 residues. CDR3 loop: CASREAAGGKGQFF. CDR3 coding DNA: TGCGCCAGCAGAGAAGCTGCGGGGGGTAAGGGGCAGTTCTTC.

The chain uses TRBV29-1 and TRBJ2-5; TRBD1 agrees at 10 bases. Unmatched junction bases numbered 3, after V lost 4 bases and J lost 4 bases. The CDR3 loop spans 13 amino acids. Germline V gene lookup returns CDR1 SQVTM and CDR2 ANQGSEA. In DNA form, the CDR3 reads TGCAGCGTTGGGGGACAGGGGTCAGAGACCCAGTACTTC. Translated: CSVGGQGSETQYF.

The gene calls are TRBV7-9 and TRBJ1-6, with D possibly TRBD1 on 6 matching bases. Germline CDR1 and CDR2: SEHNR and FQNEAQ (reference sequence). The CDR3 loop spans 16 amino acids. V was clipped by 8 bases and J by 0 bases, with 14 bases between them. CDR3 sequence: CASPNRESSYNSPLHF. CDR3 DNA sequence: TGTGCCAGCCCAAACAGGGAGAGCTCCTATAATTCACCCCTCCACTTT. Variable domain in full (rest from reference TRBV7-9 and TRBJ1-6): DTGVSQNPRHKITKRGQNVTFRCDPISEHNRLYWYRQTLGQGPEFLTYFQNEAQLEKSRLLSDRFSAERPKGSFSTLEIQRTEQGDSAMYLCASPNRESSYNSPLHFGNGTRLTVT.

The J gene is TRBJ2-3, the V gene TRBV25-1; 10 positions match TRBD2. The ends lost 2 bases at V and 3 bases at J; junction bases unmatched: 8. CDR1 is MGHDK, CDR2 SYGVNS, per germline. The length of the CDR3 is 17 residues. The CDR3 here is CASSEALGAGGTDTQYF. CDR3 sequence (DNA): TGTGCCAGCAGTGAAGCGTTGGGAGCGGGAGGGACAGATACGCAGTATTTT.

The CDR3 sequence is CASSPPDGGVTEAFF. The CDR3 region has the DNA TGTGCCAGCAGCCCCCCCGACGGGGGGGTCACTGAAGCTTTCTTT. V usage is TRBV25-1 and J usage is TRBJ1-1, with D possibly matching TRBD1 (5 bases). Looked up from germline, CDR1 is MGHDK and CDR2 is SYGVNS. V lost 6 bases and J 4 bases, leaving 18 bases between the germline ends. The CDR3 has 15 amino acids. The variable domain in full, with the rest retrieved from reference TRBV25-1 and TRBJ1-1, is EADIYQTPRYLVIGTGKKITLECSQTMGHDKMYWYQQDPGMELHLIHYSYGVNSTEKGDLSSESTVSRIRTEHFPLTLESARPSHTSQYLCASSPPDGGVTEAFFGQGTRLTVV.

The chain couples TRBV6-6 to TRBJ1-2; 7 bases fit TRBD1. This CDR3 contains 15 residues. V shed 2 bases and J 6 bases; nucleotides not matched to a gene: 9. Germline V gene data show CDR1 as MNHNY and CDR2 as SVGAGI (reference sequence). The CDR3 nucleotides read TGTGCCAGCAGTTACCCGGGAGGGACAGTCAATGGCTACACCTTC. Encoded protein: CASSYPGGTVNGYTF.

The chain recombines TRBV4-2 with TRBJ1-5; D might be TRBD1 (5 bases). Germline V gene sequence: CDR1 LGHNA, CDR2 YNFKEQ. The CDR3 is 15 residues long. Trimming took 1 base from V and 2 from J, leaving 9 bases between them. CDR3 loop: CASSQAVRGNQPQHF. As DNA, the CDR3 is TGTGCCAGCAGCCAAGCGGTCAGGGGCAATCAGCCCCAGCATTTT.

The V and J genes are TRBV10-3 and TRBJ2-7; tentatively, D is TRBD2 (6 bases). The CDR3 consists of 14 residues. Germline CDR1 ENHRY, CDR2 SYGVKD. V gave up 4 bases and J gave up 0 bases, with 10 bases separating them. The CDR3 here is CAISGLASSYEQYF. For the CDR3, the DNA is TGTGCCATCAGTGGCCTAGCGTCCTCCTACGAGCAGTACTTC.

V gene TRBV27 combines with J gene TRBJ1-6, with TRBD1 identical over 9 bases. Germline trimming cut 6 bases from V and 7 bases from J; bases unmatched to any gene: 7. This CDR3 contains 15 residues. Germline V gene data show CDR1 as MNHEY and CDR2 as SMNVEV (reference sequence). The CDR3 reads CASSAAGTGNSPLHF. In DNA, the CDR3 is TGTGCCAGCAGCGCCGCCGGGACAGGGAATTCACCCCTCCACTTT.

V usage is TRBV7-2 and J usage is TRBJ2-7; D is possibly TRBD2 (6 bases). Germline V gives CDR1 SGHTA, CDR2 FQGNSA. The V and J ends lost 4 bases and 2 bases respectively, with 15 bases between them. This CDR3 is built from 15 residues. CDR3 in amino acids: CASSSSASETYEQYF. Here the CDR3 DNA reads TGTGCCAGCAGCTCATCAGCTAGCGAAACCTACGAGCAGTACTTC.